The 8 T cell receptor beta chains reported below all come from one sample, sequenced in a study of blood T cell repertoires in COVID-19. Measured with immunoSEQ multiplex PCR; TCRdb has only the in-frame clones, and not every one. This sample has 100,000 to 150,000 clones, with around 90% found just once. Input material: peripheral blood. The receptors originated from a man in his fifties or sixties with COVID-19, enrolled during active disease.

The chain couples TRBV4-1 to TRBJ1-5; D unclear. This CDR3 contains 15 residues. Looked up from germline, CDR1 is MGHRA and CDR2 is YSYEKL. The V end lost 1 base, the J end lost 0 bases, and 7 bases lay between the germline ends. This CDR3 reads CASSQVVYSNQPQHF. In DNA form, the CDR3 reads TGCGCCAGCAGCCAAGTAGTATATAGCAATCAGCCCCAGCATTTT.

In this sample, this clone turned up once. This rearrangement joins TRBV24-1 to TRBJ2-1; 11 bases line up with TRBD2. Trimming at V came to 4 bases and at J to 2 bases, leaving 6 bases not matched to a gene. There are 17 residues in the CDR3. Germline CDR1 KGHDR, CDR2 SFDVKD. The CDR3 nucleotides are TGTGCCACCAGTGACTCTCTAGCGGGAGGTACCTACAATGAGCAGTTCTTC. It is translated as CATSDSLAGGTYNEQFF.

The chain recombines TRBV5-1 with TRBJ2-1; D is unclear. Trimming stripped 5 bases from V and 4 bases from J, with 4 bases between. Per the germline V gene, CDR1 is SGHRS and CDR2 is YFSETQ. CDR3 length equals 11 residues. The CDR3 DNA follows: TGCGCCAGCAGGAGGTACAATGAGCAGTTCTTC. Translation: CASRRYNEQFF.

The chain carries TRBV10-2 and TRBJ1-5; D might be TRBD1 (5 bases). The V end lost 0 bases, the J end lost 4 bases, and 16 bases lay between the germline ends. Per the germline V gene, CDR1 is WSHSY and CDR2 is SAAADI. This CDR3 contains 17 residues. CDR3 nucleotide sequence: TGCGCCAGCAGTGAGTCTTACGGGGGAGAATGGAATCAGCCCCAGCATTTT. Residues: CASSESYGGEWNQPQHF.

A note on this clone: This may stem from a read error, because a much larger clone lies one nucleotide away. The same CDR3 also results from other DNA sequences found in this sample. The chain recombines TRBV18 with TRBJ2-1, with 8 bases aligning to TRBD2. J was trimmed by 4 bases and V by 6 bases; bases with no gene match: 23. Germline CDR1 and CDR2: KGHSH and LQKENI. The CDR3 is 20 amino acids. The CDR3 spells CASSPRLGSGARGGYNEQFF. Here the CDR3 DNA reads TGTGCCAGCTCTCCCCGGTTGGGTAGCGGGGCTAGGGGGGGATACAATGAGCAGTTCTTC. The entire variable domain, with the rest obtained from reference TRBV18 and TRBJ2-1, is as follows: NAGVMQNPRHLVRRRGQEARLRCSPMKGHSHVYWYRQLPEEGLKFMVYLQKENIIDESGMPKERFSAEFPKEGPSILRIQQVVRGDSAAYFCASSPRLGSGARGGYNEQFFGPGTRLTVL.

The chain combines TRBV6-6 with TRBJ1-1; maybe TRBD1 (6 bases). Trimming removed 5 bases at V and 2 bases at J, with 12 bases between. Germline assignment: CDR1 MNHNY and CDR2 SVGAGI (reference sequence). This CDR3 region has 14 residues. The chain's CDR3 is CASSPEGGNTEAFF. The CDR3 DNA reads as TGTGCCAGCAGTCCCGAAGGGGGAAACACTGAAGCTTTCTTT.

The V and J genes are TRBV9 and TRBJ2-1, with 9 bases identical to TRBD2. Unmatched junction bases numbered 3, after V lost 0 bases and J lost 5 bases. Germline V gene data show CDR1 as SGDLS and CDR2 as YYNGEE. The CDR3 is 15 residues long. CDR3 in DNA: TGTGCCAGCAGCGTAGGCGGGAGGGCCGACAATGAGCAGTTCTTC. Translated: CASSVGGRADNEQFF.

The chain is built from TRBV7-2 and TRBJ2-3, with D possibly TRBD2 on 5 matching bases. This CDR3 contains 15 residues. V was pared by 5 bases and J by 2 bases, with 14 bases between. Germline V gives CDR1 SGHTA, CDR2 FQGNSA. The CDR3 DNA follows: TGTGCCAGCAGCGGAGGACTGCCCTTCACAGATACGCAGTATTTT. It translates to CASSGGLPFTDTQYF.